The next 32 T cell receptor beta chains were all read from a single sample in a study of shared clonotypes between healthy human individuals. Naive CD8 cells comprised CD45RO-negative, CCR7-positively selected cells, excluding terminally differentiated effector memory CD45RA+ cells. Only in-frame clones appear in the TCRdb table, and some are missing; sequencing was by immunoSEQ multiplex PCR. The sample lists about 870,000 clones, 90% to 95% occurring once. Sequencing used naive CD8+ T cells sorted from blood. The receptors were sampled from a young man in good health.

This clone showed up just once. The chain joins TRBV7-8 to TRBJ2-7, with 10 bases lining up with TRBD2. The CDR3 is 15 amino acids. Germline V gives CDR1 SGHVS, CDR2 FQNEAQ. J lost 1 base, V lost 5 bases, and 5 bases had no gene match. This chain's CDR3 is CASSPLSGGSYEQYF. The CDR3, as DNA: TGTGCCAGCAGCCCTCTTAGCGGGGGGTCCTACGAGCAGTACTTC.

The chain employs TRBV28 and TRBJ2-7, with 11 bases aligning to TRBD2. There are 19 residues in the CDR3. The J segment lost 0 bases and the V segment lost 6 bases, leaving 16 bases of the junction unmatched. Germline V gene sequence: CDR1 MDHEN, CDR2 SYDVKM. This chain's CDR3 is CASSTVEKLAGANSYEQYF. Here the CDR3 DNA reads TGTGCCAGCAGCACCGTTGAAAAACTAGCGGGAGCGAACTCCTACGAGCAGTACTTC.

The V and J genes are TRBV2 and TRBJ2-3, with D perhaps TRBD1 or TRBD2 (5 bases each). This CDR3 contains 14 residues. The germline V and J ends were trimmed by 0 bases and 5 bases, with 9 bases remaining between them. Germline CDR1 reads SNHLY; CDR2 reads FYNNEI. The CDR3 DNA is TGTGCCAGCAGTGAAGCGCTTGGGGGAGATACGCAGTATTTT. It codes for CASSEALGGDTQYF.

The chain combines TRBV5-1 with TRBJ1-4; D is ambiguous. Trimming took 1 base from V and 3 from J, leaving 10 bases between them. Germline CDR1 SGHRS, CDR2 YFSETQ. CDR3 length: 15 residues. The CDR3 DNA follows: TGCGCCAGCAGCTTGAATTGGCGCTCTAATGAAAAACTGTTTTTT. It codes for CASSLNWRSNEKLFF. Full variable domain (missing parts from reference TRBV5-1 and TRBJ1-4): KAGVTQTPRYLIKTRGQQVTLSCSPISGHRSVSWYQQTPGQGLQFLFEYFSETQRNKGNFPGRFSGRQFSNSRSEMNVSTLELGDSALYLCASSLNWRSNEKLFFGSGTQLSVL.

This clone was picked up a small number of times. The rearrangement links TRBV2 to TRBJ2-7, with TRBD1 identical over 7 bases. The CDR3 extends over 14 amino acids. CDR1 is SNHLY and CDR2 is FYNNEI in the germline V gene. The V segment lost 8 bases and the J segment 4 bases; nucleotides outside the gene matches: 11. CDR3 in amino acids: CASLDRAEDYEQYF. The CDR3 nucleotides are TGTGCCAGCTTAGACAGGGCTGAGGATTACGAGCAGTACTTC.

V is TRBV6-1 and J is TRBJ2-1, with no clear D. Per germline, CDR1 MNHNS and CDR2 SASEGT. The CDR3 runs to 16 residues. Trimming stripped 1 base from V and 5 bases from J, with 15 bases between. DNA of the CDR3: TGTGCCAGCAGTGAAGAGTCTCTATCCACCAACAATGAGCAGTTCTTC. Protein sequence: CASSEESLSTNNEQFF.

The chain couples TRBV28 to TRBJ2-7, with TRBD1 identical over 9 bases. The CDR3 spans 17 residues. CDR1 MDHEN and CDR2 SYDVKM come from the germline V gene. V shed 5 bases and J 5 bases; nucleotides not matched to a gene: 16. The CDR3 DNA reads as TGTGCCAGCAGTAAACTGGAGGGACAGGGTCGGTTCAACGAGCAGTACTTC. This codes for CASSKLEGQGRFNEQYF.

CDR3 protein: CSVVIARSRGTGELFF. The CDR3 coding sequence is TGCAGCGTTGTAATAGCTAGAAGCAGGGGGACCGGGGAGCTGTTTTTT. The chain uses TRBV29-1 and TRBJ2-2; 7 nucleotides line up with TRBD1. The CDR3 covers 16 residues. V dropped 4 bases and J dropped 5; count of bases not matched to a gene: 13. CDR1 SQVTM and CDR2 ANQGSEA come from the germline V gene.

DNA for the CDR3: TGTGCCAGCAGCCTTGGGACAGGATATGGCTACACCTTC. Residues: CASSLGTGYGYTF. J is TRBJ1-2 and V is TRBV14; 8 positions match TRBD1. V was pared by 4 bases and J by 5 bases, with 3 bases of the junction left unmatched. The CDR3 extends over 13 amino acids. CDR1 and CDR2 (germline): SGHDN, FVKESK.

The rearrangement joins TRBV5-4 to TRBJ2-7; the match to TRBD2 covers 10 bases. The CDR3 has 15 residues. Germline V CDR1 and CDR2: SGHNT, YYREEE (reference sequence). After removal of 5 bases from V and 6 bases from J, the junction contained 11 bases not matched to a gene. DNA for the CDR3: TGTGCCAGCAGGGTAGCGGGAGGCCCCCCCGCCGAGCAGTACTTC. Translating gives CASRVAGGPPAEQYF. Filled out from reference TRBV5-4 and TRBJ2-7, the complete variable domain reads ETGVTQSPTHLIKTRGQQVTLRCSSQSGHNTVSWYQQALGQGPQFIFQYYREEENGRGNFPPRFSGLQFPNYSSELNVNALELDDSALYLCASRVAGGPPAEQYFGPGTRLTVT.

This clone has just one count. The genes are TRBV7-6 and TRBJ2-6, with D possibly TRBD1 on 6 matching bases. The CDR3 covers 18 residues. V was shortened by 3 bases and J by 2 bases, with 17 bases between the two germline ends. Per the germline V gene, CDR1 is SGHVS and CDR2 is FNYEAQ. CDR3 coding DNA: TGTGCCAGCAGCTTGGACAGATTCACCTCTGCTGGGGCCAACGTCCTGACTTTC. It translates to CASSLDRFTSAGANVLTF.

The rearrangement uses TRBV9 and TRBJ1-1; 7 positions agree with TRBD1. Germline V gene lookup returns CDR1 SGDLS and CDR2 YYNGEE. V lost 0 bases to trimming and J lost 3 bases; unmatched junction nucleotides: 5. CDR3 length: 15 amino acids. DNA for the CDR3: TGTGCCAGCAGCGTAGCTACAGGGGTGGACACTGAAGCTTTCTTT. Its protein is CASSVATGVDTEAFF.

The CDR3: CASSSRGRREVISYEQYF. The CDR3 DNA is TGTGCCAGCAGTAGCAGGGGGCGAAGGGAGGTGATCTCCTACGAGCAGTACTTC. V usage is TRBV13 and J usage is TRBJ2-7, with TRBD1 matching 8 bases. Losses at the gene ends were 6 bases for V and 0 bases for J; bases not matched to a gene: 16. Per the germline V gene, CDR1 is PRHDT and CDR2 is FYEKMQ (reference sequence). The CDR3 has 18 residues.

DNA for the CDR3: TGCGCCAGCAGCCAAGACCCAAGCGGGAGGGGAGATACGCAGTATTTT. Its translation: CASSQDPSGRGDTQYF. J is TRBJ2-3 and V is TRBV4-1, with 10 bases lining up with TRBD2. Germline values: CDR1 MGHRA, CDR2 YSYEKL. The CDR3 is 16 residues long. V shed 0 bases and J 5 bases; nucleotides not matched to a gene: 5.

This clone was observed once. This sequence joins TRBV7-9 and TRBJ2-6; possibly TRBD1 for D (6 bases). Germline V CDR1 and CDR2: SEHNR, FQNEAQ (reference sequence). V was pared by 1 base and J by 3 bases, with 13 bases between. This CDR3 region has 17 residues. The CDR3 DNA reads TGTGCCAGCAGCTTAGGACAGGTTGGGTATGGGGCCAACGTCCTGACTTTC. Encoded protein: CASSLGQVGYGANVLTF.

The chain is built from TRBV4-1 and TRBJ2-2, with 10 bases lining up with TRBD1. V was pared by 3 bases and J by 7 bases, with 11 bases of the junction left unmatched. The CDR3 is made up of 17 amino acids. Germline V CDR1 and CDR2: MGHRA, YSYEKL. CDR3 sequence: CASSQSAGTGVGGELFF. CDR3 nucleotide sequence: TGCGCCAGCAGCCAGTCGGCCGGGACAGGGGTCGGCGGGGAGCTGTTTTTT.

J is TRBJ2-3 and V is TRBV7-8, with TRBD1 matching 8 bases. Germline trimming cut 10 bases from V and 6 bases from J; bases unmatched to any gene: 21. The germline V gene encodes CDR1 SGHVS and CDR2 FQNEAQ. This CDR3 has 17 residues. The CDR3 nucleotides read TGTGCCACCCATGGGAAGACAGGGGACGCCCCTCTGGATACGCAGTATTTT. Its protein is CATHGKTGDAPLDTQYF. Full variable domain (outside the CDR3, taken from reference TRBV7-8 and TRBJ2-3): GAGVSQSPRYKVAKRGQDVALRCDPISGHVSLFWYQQALGQGPEFLTYFQNEAQLDKSGLPSDRFFAERPEGSVSTLKIQRTQQEDSAVYLCATHGKTGDAPLDTQYFGPGTRLTVL.

The J gene is TRBJ2-3, the V gene TRBV27, with TRBD2 matching over 12 bases. CDR1 MNHEY and CDR2 SMNVEV come from the germline V gene (reference sequence). CDR3 size: 19 residues. J was trimmed by 8 bases and V by 2 bases; bases with no gene match: 17. In nucleotides, the CDR3 is TGTGCCAGCAGTTTACCCCCCAGGAAGACTAGCGGGAGAGGTCTTACGCAGTATTTT. Protein: CASSLPPRKTSGRGLTQYF.

This rearrangement joins TRBV7-8 to TRBJ2-7, with D perhaps given as TRBD1 or TRBD2 (5 bases each). Per the germline V gene, CDR1 is SGHVS and CDR2 is FQNEAQ. The germline V and J ends were trimmed by 6 bases and 0 bases, with 15 bases remaining between them. This CDR3 is built from 15 residues. CDR3 region: CASRYGAAHSYEQYF. The CDR3 coding sequence is TGTGCCAGCAGGTACGGGGCAGCCCACTCCTACGAGCAGTACTTC.

This clone was detected only a few times. The V call is TRBV7-8, the J call TRBJ1-5; D is possibly TRBD1 (5 bases). The germline V and J ends were trimmed by 5 bases and 8 bases, with 10 bases remaining between them. CDR3 length equals 12 residues. Germline V gene lookup returns CDR1 SGHVS and CDR2 FQNEAQ. CDR3 in amino acids: CASSRGGEPQHF. The CDR3 DNA reads TGTGCCAGCAGCCGGGGGGGGGAGCCCCAGCATTTT.

The rearrangement uses TRBV25-1 and TRBJ1-4, with TRBD1 as a possible D gene (6 bases). CDR3 length equals 13 residues. V shed 3 bases and J shed 8 bases, with 10 bases lying between them. Germline V lookup: CDR1 MGHDK, CDR2 SYGVNS. Here the CDR3 DNA reads TGTGCCAGCAGTGAGGCGGACAGCGAAAAACTGTTTTTT. Translation: CASSEADSEKLFF.

The chain employs TRBV5-1 and TRBJ1-2; D unclear. Germline assignment: CDR1 SGHRS and CDR2 YFSETQ. Trimming left V 0 bases short and J 4 bases short, with 7 bases between. The CDR3 length is 13 residues. CDR3 in DNA: TGCGCCAGCAGCTTGGGGGGTGCCTATGGCTACACCTTC. Translating gives CASSLGGAYGYTF.

The chain has TRBV4-1 and TRBJ1-2; D remains unclear. Looked up from germline, CDR1 is MGHRA and CDR2 is YSYEKL. CDR3 length equals 16 residues. With 1 base removed from V and 2 bases from J, the gap between germline ends came to 14 bases. The CDR3 nucleotides read TGCGCCAGCAGCCAAGGAGGGTCACTCCGAAACTATGGCTACACCTTC. It specifies CASSQGGSLRNYGYTF.

V and J are TRBV4-1 and TRBJ1-1; D perhaps matches TRBD1 (6 bases). The germline V gene has CDR1 MGHRA and CDR2 YSYEKL. Trimming pared 3 bases from V and 4 bases from J, leaving 15 bases between. The CDR3 extends over 15 amino acids. CDR3 in amino acids: CASSHTSGAPTEAFF. CDR3 sequence (DNA): TGCGCCAGCAGCCACACATCAGGGGCGCCCACTGAAGCTTTCTTT.

This sequence joins TRBV5-1 and TRBJ2-5, with TRBD2 matching 12 bases. Losses at the gene ends were 6 bases for V and 7 bases for J; bases not matched to a gene: 13. Germline V gives CDR1 SGHRS, CDR2 YFSETQ. The CDR3 consists of 16 residues. Here the CDR3 reads CASTLRLAGEDVTQYF. CDR3 in DNA: TGCGCCAGCACACTAAGACTAGCGGGAGAGGACGTGACCCAGTACTTC. Drawing the rest from reference TRBV5-1 and TRBJ2-5, the complete variable domain is KAGVTQTPRYLIKTRGQQVTLSCSPISGHRSVSWYQQTPGQGLQFLFEYFSETQRNKGNFPGRFSGRQFSNSRSEMNVSTLELGDSALYLCASTLRLAGEDVTQYFGPGTRLLVL.

This clone was counted a single time. The V call is TRBV5-4, the J call TRBJ2-3, with a weak D call TRBD2 (6 bases). CDR1 is SGHNT, CDR2 YYREEE, per germline (reference sequence). This CDR3 is built from 16 residues. V shed 4 bases and J shed 1 base, with 16 bases lying between them. CDR3 DNA: TGTGCCAGCAGCAGAGCAGTGCAGCGGGGCACAGATACGCAGTATTTT. Its protein is CASSRAVQRGTDTQYF.

V and J are TRBV27 and TRBJ2-1, with TRBD2 identical over 10 bases. The CDR3 has 11 amino acids. The ends lost 9 bases at V and 8 bases at J; junction bases unmatched: 1. The germline gives CDR1 MNHEY, CDR2 SMNVEV (reference sequence). Here the CDR3 reads CASSGRHEQFF. The CDR3 DNA follows: TGTGCCAGTAGCGGGAGGCATGAGCAGTTCTTC.

The V and J genes are TRBV27 and TRBJ1-5; no clear D gene. Looked up from germline, CDR1 is MNHEY and CDR2 is SMNVEV (reference sequence). V gave up 3 bases and J gave up 5 bases, with 11 bases separating them. The CDR3 has 14 amino acids. The CDR3 coding sequence is TGTGCCAGCAGTTTCTTTAAGGGAGATCAGCCCCAGCATTTT. It is translated as CASSFFKGDQPQHF.

CDR3 coding DNA: TGTGCCAGCAGGAAACTAGCGGGAGCATCCTACAATGAGCAGTTCTTC. As protein: CASRKLAGASYNEQFF. The chain joins TRBV7-2 to TRBJ2-1, with 11 positions matching TRBD2. Germline CDR1 and CDR2: SGHTA and FQGNSA. With V trimmed by 6 bases and J by 1 base, 5 bases remained unmatched. The CDR3 sequence is 16 residues long.

J is TRBJ2-7 and V is TRBV5-8; D gene uncertain. V dropped 0 bases and J dropped 4 bases, with 5 bases sitting between them. The CDR3 extends over 12 amino acids. CDR1 and CDR2 from the germline V gene are SGHTS and YDEGEE. As DNA, the CDR3 is TGTGCCAGCAGCTTGGCCGTGTACGAGCAGTACTTC. Protein product: CASSLAVYEQYF.

V is TRBV5-1 and J is TRBJ1-1, with unresolved D. The germline V gene encodes CDR1 SGHRS and CDR2 YFSETQ. CDR3 length: 15 residues. V dropped 3 bases and J dropped 8 bases, with 20 bases sitting between them. The DNA of the CDR3 is TGCGCCAGCAGCTACCTCATGGCGGGGAACGCCGAAGCTTTCTTT. Residues: CASSYLMAGNAEAFF.

The chain employs TRBV5-5 and TRBJ2-5; D ambiguous. The germline V and J ends were trimmed by 4 bases and 2 bases, with 18 bases remaining between them. The CDR3 runs to 16 residues. CDR1 and CDR2 (germline): SGHKS, YYEKEE (reference sequence). CDR3: CASSPSVGLLQETQYF. As DNA, the CDR3 is TGTGCCAGCAGCCCTTCCGTCGGTCTCTTGCAAGAGACCCAGTACTTC.